These T cell receptor beta chains were read from a single sample in a study of blood T cell repertoires in COVID-19. Assay used: immunoSEQ multiplex PCR; TCRdb lists only in-frame clones, some missing. The sample consists of under 250,000 clones, about 83% of them appearing once. Input material: peripheral blood. The origin of the receptors is an elderly man with acute or convalescent COVID-19. CDR3s include the opening cysteine and the closing phenylalanine or tryptophan. Fields, in order: J gene, clone size, V gene, CDR3 protein. A row's size may be missing; if present it is once, few, many or a size class.

TRBJ1-4 - TRBV24-1 CATSEAGTGGKLFF
TRBJ2-5 few TRBV12-5 CASGPDRGETQYF
TRBJ2-7 once TRBV7-2 CASSYQFDMAYEQYF
TRBJ1-3 - TRBV28 CASSSGGVSPGNTIYF
TRBJ1-5 - TRBV7-8 CASSLDRNQPQHF
TRBJ1-1 - TRBV7-9 CASSRDRVRGTEAFF
TRBJ2-5 - TRBV27 CASSLWYSLKETQYF
TRBJ1-2 - TRBV9 CASSVRTGIGYTF
TRBJ1-1 few TRBV3-1/TRBV3-2 CASSQRGTGGFSGGTAFF
TRBJ2-7 - TRBV28 CASSPAGVLSYEQYF
TRBJ1-3 - TRBV12-3/TRBV12-4 CASSDRGGNTIYF
TRBJ1-6 - TRBV19 CASSVDGDSPLHF
TRBJ1-5 - TRBV6-2/TRBV6-3 CASSTPRRVGNQPQHF
TRBJ1-5 - TRBV19 CASSTTETSNQPQHF
TRBJ2-7 - TRBV5-4 CASSLEGTRGQYF
TRBJ1-1 - TRBV5-1 CASSPGTGPGNTEAFF
TRBJ2-7 - TRBV7-6 CASSLGLAGGISSYEQYF